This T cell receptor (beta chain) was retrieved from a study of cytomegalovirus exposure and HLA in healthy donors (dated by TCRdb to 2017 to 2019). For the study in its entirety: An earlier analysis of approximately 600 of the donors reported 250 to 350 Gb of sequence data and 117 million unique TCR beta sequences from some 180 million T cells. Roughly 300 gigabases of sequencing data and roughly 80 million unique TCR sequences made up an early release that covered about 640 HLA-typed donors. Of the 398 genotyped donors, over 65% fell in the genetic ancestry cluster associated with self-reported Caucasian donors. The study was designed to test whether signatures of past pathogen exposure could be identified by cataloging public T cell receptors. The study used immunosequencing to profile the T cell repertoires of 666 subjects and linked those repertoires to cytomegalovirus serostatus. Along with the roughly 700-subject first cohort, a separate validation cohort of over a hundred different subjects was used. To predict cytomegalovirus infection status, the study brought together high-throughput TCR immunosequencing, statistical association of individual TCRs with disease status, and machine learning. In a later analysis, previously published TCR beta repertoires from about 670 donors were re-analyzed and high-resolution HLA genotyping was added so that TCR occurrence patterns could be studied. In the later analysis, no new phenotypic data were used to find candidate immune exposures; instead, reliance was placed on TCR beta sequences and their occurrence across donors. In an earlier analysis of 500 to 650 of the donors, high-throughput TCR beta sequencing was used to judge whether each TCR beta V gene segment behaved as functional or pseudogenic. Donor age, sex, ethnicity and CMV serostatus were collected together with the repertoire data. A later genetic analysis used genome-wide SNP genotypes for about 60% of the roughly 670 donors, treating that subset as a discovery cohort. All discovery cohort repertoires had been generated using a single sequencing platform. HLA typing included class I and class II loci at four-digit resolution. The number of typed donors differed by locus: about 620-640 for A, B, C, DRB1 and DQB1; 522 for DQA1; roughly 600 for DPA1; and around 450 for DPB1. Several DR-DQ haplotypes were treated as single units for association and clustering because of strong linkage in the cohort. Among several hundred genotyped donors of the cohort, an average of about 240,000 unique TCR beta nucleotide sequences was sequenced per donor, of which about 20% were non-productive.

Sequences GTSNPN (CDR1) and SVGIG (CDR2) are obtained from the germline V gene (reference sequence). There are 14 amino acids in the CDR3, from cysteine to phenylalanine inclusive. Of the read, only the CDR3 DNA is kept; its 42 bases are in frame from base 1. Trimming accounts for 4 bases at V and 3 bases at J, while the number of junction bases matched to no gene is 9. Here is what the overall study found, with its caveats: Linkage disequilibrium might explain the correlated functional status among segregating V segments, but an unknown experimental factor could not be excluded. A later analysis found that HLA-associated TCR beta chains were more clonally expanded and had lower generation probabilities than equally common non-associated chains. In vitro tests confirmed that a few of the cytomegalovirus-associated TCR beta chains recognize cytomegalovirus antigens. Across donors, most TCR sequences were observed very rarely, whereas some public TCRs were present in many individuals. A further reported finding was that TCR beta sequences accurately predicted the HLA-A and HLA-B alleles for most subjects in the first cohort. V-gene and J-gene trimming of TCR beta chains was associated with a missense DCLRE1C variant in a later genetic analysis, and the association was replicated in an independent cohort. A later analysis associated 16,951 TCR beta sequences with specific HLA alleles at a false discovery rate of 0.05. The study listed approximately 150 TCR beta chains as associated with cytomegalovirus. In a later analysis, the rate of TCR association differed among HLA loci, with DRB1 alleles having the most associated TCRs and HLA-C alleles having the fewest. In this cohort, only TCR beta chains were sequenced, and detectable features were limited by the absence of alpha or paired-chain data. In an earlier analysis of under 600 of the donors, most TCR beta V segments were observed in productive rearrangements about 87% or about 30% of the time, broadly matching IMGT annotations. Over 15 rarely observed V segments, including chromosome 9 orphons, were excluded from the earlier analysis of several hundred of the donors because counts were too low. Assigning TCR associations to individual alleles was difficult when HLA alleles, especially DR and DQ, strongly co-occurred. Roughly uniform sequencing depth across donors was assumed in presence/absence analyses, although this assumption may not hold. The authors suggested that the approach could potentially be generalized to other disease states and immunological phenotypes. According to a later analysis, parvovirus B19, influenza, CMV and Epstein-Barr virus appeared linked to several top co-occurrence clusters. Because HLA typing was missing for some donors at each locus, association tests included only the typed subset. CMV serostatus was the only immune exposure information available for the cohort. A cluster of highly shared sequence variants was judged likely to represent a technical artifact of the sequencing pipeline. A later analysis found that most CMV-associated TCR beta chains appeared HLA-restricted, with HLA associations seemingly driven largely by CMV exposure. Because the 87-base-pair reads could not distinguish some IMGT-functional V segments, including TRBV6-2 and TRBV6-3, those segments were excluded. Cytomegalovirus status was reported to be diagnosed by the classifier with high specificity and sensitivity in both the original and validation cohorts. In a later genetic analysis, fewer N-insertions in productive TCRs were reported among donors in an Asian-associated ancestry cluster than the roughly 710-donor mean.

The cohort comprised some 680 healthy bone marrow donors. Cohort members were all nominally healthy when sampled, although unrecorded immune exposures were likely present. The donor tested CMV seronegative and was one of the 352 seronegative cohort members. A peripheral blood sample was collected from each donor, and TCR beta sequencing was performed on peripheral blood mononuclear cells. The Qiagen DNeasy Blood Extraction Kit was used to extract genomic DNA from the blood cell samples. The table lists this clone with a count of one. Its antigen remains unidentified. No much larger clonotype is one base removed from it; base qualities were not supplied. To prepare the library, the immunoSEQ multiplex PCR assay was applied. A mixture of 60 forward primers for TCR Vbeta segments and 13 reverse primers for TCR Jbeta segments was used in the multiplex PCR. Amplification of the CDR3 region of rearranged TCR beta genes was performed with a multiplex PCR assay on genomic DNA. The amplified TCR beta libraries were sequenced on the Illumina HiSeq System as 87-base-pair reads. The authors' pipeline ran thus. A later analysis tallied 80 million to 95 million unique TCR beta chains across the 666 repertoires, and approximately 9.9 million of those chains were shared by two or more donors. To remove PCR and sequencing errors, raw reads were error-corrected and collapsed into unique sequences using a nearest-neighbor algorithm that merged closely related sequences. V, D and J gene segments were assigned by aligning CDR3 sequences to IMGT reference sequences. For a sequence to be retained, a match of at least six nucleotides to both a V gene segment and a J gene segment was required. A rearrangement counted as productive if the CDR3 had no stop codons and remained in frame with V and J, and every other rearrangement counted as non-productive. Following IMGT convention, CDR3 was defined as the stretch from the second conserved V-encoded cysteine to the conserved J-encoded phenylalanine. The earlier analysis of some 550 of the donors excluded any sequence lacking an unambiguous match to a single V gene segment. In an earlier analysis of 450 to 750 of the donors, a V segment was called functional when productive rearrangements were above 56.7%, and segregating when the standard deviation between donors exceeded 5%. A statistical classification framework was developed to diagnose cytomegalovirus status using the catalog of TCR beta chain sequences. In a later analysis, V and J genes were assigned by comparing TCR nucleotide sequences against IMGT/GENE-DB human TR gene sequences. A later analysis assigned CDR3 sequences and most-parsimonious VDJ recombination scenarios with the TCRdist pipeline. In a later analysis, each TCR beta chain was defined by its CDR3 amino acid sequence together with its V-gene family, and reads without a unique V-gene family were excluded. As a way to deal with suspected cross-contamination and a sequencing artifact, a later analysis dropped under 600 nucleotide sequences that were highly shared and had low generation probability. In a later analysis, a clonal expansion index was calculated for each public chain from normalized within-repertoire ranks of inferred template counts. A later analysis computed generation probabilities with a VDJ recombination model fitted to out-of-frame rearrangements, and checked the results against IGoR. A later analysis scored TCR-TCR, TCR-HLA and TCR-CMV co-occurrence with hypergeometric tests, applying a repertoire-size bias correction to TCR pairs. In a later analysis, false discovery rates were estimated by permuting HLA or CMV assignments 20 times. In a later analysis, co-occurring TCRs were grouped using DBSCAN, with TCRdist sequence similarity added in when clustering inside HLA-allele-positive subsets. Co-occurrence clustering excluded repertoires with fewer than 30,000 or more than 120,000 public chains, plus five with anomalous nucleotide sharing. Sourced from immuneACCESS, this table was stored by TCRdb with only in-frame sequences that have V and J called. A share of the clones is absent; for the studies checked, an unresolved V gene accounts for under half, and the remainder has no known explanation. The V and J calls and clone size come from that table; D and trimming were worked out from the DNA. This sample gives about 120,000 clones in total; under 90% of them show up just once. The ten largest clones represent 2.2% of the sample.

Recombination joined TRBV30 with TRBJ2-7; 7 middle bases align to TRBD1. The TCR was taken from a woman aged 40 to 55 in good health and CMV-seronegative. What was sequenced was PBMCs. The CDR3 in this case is CAWKPDRAYYEQYF. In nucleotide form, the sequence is TGTGCCTGGAAACCAGACAGGGCTTACTACGAGCAGTACTTC.